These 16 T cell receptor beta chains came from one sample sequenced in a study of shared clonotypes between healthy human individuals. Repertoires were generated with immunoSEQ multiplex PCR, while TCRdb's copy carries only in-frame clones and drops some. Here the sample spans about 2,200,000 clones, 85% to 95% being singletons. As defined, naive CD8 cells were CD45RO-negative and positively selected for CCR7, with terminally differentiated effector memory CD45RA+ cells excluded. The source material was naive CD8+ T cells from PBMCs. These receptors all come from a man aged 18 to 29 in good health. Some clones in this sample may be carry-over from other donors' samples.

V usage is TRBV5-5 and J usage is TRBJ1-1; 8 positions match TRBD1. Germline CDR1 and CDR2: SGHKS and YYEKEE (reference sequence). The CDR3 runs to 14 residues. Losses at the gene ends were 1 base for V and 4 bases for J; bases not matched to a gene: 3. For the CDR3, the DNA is TGTGCCAGCAGCTTGTTCGGGACAGGCACTGAAGCTTTCTTT. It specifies CASSLFGTGTEAFF. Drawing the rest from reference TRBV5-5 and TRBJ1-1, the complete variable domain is DAGVTQSPTHLIKTRGQQVTLRCSPISGHKSVSWYQQVLGQGPQFIFQYYEKEERGRGNFPDRFSARQFPNYSSELNVNALLLGDSALYLCASSLFGTGTEAFFGQGTRLTVV.

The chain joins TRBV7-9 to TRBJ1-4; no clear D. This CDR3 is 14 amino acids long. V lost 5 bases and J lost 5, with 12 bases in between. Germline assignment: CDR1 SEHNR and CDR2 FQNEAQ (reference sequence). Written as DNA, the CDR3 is TGTGCCAGCAGCCCTCTAGGTGGCAATGAAAAACTGTTTTTT. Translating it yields CASSPLGGNEKLFF.

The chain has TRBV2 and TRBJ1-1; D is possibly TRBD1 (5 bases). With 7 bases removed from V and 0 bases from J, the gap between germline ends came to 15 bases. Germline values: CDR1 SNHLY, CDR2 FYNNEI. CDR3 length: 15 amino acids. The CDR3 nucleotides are TGTGCCAGCATACGGGACTCCGCTATGAACACTGAAGCTTTCTTT. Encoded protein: CASIRDSAMNTEAFF.

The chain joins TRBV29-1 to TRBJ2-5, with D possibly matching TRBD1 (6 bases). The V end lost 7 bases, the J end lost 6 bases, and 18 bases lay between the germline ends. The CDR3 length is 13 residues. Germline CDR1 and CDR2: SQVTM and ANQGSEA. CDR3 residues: CSALFGGLKTQYF. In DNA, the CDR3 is TGCAGCGCCCTTTTTGGGGGCCTAAAGACCCAGTACTTC. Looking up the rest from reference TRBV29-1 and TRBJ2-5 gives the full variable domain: SAVISQKPSRDICQRGTSLTIQCQVDSQVTMMFWYRQQPGQSLTLIATANQGSEATYESGFVIDKFPISRPNLTFSTLTVSNMSPEDSSIYLCSALFGGLKTQYFGPGTRLLVL.

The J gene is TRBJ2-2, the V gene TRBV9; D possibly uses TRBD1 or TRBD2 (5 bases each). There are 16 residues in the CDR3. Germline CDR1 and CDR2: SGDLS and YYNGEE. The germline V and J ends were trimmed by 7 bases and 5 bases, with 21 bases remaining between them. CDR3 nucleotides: TGTGCCAGCGATAGCTTACCGGGACGCCCTACCGGGGAGCTGTTTTTT. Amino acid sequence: CASDSLPGRPTGELFF. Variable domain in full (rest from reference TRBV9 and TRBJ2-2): DSGVTQTPKHLITATGQRVTLRCSPRSGDLSVYWYQQSLDQGLQFLIQYYNGEERAKGNILERFSAQQFPDLHSELNLSSLELGDSALYFCASDSLPGRPTGELFFGEGSRLTVL.

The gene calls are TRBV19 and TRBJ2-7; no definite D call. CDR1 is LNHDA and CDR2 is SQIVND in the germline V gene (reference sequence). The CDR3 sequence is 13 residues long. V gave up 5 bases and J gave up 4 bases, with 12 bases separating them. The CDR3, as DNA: TGTGCCAGTAGTCCCAGAGGACGTTACGAGCAGTACTTC. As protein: CASSPRGRYEQYF.

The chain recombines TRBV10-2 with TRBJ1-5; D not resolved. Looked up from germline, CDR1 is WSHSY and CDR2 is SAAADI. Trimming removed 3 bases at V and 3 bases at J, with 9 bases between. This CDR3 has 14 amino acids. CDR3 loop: CASSEIAYNQPQHF. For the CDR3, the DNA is TGCGCCAGCAGTGAAATAGCCTACAATCAGCCCCAGCATTTT.

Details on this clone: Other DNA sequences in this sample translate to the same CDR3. The CDR3 sequence is CASSQDGGGSYEQYF. CDR3 nucleotide sequence: TGCGCCAGCAGCCAAGATGGGGGCGGCTCCTACGAGCAGTACTTC. The chain uses TRBV4-3 and TRBJ2-7; perhaps TRBD1 as D (6 bases). V lost 0 bases, J lost 0 bases, and 9 bases lay in between. The CDR3 is 15 residues long. CDR1 and CDR2 (germline): LGHNA, YSLEER.

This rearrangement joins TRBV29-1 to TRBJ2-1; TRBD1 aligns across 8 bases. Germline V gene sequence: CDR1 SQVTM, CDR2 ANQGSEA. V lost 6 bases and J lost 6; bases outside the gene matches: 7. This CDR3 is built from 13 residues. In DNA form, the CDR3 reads TGCAGCGTCGGACAGGGATACACCAATGAGCAGTTCTTC. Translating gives CSVGQGYTNEQFF.

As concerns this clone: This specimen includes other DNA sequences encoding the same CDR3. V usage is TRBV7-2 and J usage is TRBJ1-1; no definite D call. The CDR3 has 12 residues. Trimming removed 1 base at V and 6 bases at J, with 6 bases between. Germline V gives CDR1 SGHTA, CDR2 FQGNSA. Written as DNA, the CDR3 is TGTGCCAGCAGCTTAGGAGGCCCTGAAGCTTTCTTT. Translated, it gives CASSLGGPEAFF. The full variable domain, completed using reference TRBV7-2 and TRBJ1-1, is GAGVSQSPSNKVTEKGKDVELRCDPISGHTALYWYRQSLGQGLEFLIYFQGNSAPDKSGLPSDRFSAERTGGSVSTLTIQRTQQEDSAVYLCASSLGGPEAFFGQGTRLTVV.

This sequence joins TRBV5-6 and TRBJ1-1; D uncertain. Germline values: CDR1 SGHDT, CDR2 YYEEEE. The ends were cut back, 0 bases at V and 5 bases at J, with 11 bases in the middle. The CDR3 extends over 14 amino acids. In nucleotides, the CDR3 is TGTGCCAGCAGCTTGGGTACCCGGCGGACTGAAGCTTTCTTT. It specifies CASSLGTRRTEAFF.

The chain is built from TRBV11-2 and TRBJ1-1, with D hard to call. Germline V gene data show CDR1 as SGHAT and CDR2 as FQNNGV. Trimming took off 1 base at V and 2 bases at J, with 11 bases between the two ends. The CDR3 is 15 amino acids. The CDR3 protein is CASSLGLRVNTEAFF. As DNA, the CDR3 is TGTGCCAGCAGCTTAGGATTACGGGTAAACACTGAAGCTTTCTTT.

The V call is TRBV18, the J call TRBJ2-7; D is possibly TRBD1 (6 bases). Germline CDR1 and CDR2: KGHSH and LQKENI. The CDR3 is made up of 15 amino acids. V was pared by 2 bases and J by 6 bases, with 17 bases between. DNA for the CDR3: TGTGCCAGCTCACCAGGGACACGATACACCGGCGAGCAGTACTTC. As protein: CASSPGTRYTGEQYF.

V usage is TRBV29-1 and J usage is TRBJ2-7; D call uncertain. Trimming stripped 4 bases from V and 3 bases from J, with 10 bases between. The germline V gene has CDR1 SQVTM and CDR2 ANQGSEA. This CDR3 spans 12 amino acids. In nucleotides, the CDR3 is TGCAGCGTTGTGGGTATTAACTACGAGCAGTACTTC. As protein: CSVVGINYEQYF.

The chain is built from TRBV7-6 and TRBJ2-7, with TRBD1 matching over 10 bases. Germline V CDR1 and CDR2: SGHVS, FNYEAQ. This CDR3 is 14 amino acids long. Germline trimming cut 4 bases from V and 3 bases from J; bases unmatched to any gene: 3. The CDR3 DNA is TGTGCCAGCAGCTCCCGGACAGGGGGCTACGAGCAGTACTTC. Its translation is CASSSRTGGYEQYF.

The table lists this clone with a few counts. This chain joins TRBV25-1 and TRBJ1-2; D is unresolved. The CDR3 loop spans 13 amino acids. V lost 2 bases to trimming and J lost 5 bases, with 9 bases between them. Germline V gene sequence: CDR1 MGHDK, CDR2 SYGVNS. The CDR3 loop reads CASSEVAEYGYTF. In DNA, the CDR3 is TGTGCCAGCAGTGAAGTGGCAGAATATGGCTACACCTTC.